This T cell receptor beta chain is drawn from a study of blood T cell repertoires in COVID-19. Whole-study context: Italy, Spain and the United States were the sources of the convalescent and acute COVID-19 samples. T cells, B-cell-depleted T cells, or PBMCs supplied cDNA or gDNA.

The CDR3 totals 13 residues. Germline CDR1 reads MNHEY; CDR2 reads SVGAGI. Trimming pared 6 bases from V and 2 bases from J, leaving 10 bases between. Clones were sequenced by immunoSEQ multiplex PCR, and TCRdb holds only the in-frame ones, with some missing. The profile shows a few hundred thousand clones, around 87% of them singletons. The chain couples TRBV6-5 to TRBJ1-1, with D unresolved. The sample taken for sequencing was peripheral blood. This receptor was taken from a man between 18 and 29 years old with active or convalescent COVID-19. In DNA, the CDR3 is TGTGCCAGCAGAACACAGAAAAACACTGAAGCTTTCTTT. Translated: CASRTQKNTEAFF.